This TCR beta chain was captured in a study of a mutant IDH1 vaccine in newly diagnosed glioma. CDR1 is KGHSH and CDR2 is LQKENI in the germline V gene. There are 14 residues in the CDR3. V lost 1 base and J lost 8, with 14 bases in between. As regards this clone: Its cognate antigen is unknown.

The assay was immunoSEQ multiplex PCR, and TCRdb's table has in-frame clones only and misses some. The table has 60,000 to 65,000 clones, around 84% seen once. Time point noted: week 35, safety follow-up. Each dose of the vaccine consisted of 300 ug of mutant IDH1 20-mer peptide, with topical imiquimod. This TCR derives from a young man with glioma. The genes are TRBV18 and TRBJ1-2, with D possibly being TRBD1 (6 bases). The input for sequencing was PBMCs, taken from a glioma patient whose treatment included an IDH1 peptide vaccine. The DNA of the CDR3 is TGTGCCAGCTCACCACGTAGGCAGGGGAGCGGCTACACCTTC. It yields the protein CASSPRRQGSGYTF.